This T cell receptor (beta chain) stems from a study of glioma-infiltrating T cells after dendritic cell vaccination. At the level of the study: Dendritic cell vaccine was injected intradermally three times, biweekly.

Germline V lookup: CDR1 LGHNA, CDR2 YSLEER. This CDR3 has 13 residues. V lost 2 bases, J lost 2 bases, and 6 bases lay in between. As concerns this clone: Antigen unknown.

Notes on the study in general: Complete blood and tumor specimen sets were limited to few patients.

TCRB CDR3 was amplified from 2 ug genomic DNA or less. The primer mix had 60 V beta and 13 J beta primers. Assay: immunoSEQ multiplex PCR; the TCRdb copy retains only in-frame clones and omits some. Here the sample spans approximately 90,000 clones, about 84% being singletons. Sequenced here: blood, sampled before dendritic cell vaccination. The chain employs TRBV4-3 and TRBJ1-1; no clear D gene. This receptor was identified in a human donor with glioblastoma. CDR3 coding DNA: TGCGCCAGCAGCCAAACACTAAACACTGAAGCTTTCTTT. It specifies CASSQTLNTEAFF.